This T cell receptor beta chain was retrieved from a study of T cell responses to AZD1222 COVID-19 vaccine. Profiled with immunoSEQ multiplex PCR; TCRdb holds only in-frame clones, not every one. The table has some 150,000 clones, roughly 92% seen once. The CDR3 loop spans 13 amino acids. Germline V gene data show CDR1 as LNHDA and CDR2 as SQIVND (reference sequence). Trimming removed 7 bases from V and 2 bases from J, with 9 bases in between. This receptor was taken from an adult in good health. This chain uses TRBV19 with TRBJ1-3; D unclear. This specimen consisted of peripheral blood, obtained on day 0 of AZD1222 vaccination. The DNA for the CDR3 is TGTGCCAGTAAGAGTACTACTGGAAACACCATATATTTT. As protein: CASKSTTGNTIYF.